The rows below give T cell receptor beta chains drawn from one sample of a study of T cells in Graves' hyperthyroidism and ophthalmopathy. From the multiplex PCR reads, TCRdb called clonotypes with MiXCR, one entry per CDR3 protein. The sample contains about 480,000 distinct CDR3 sequences, roughly an eighth of which appear only once. The sample comprised blood. These receptors all stem from a woman aged 18-29 years with Graves' hyperthyroidism. Each CDR3 is given with its conserved first and last residue. A D gene is named only where the DNA matches it firmly. Some rows mark clone size as missing; the rest say once, few, many or name a class of expanded clone.

j_gene: TRBJ2-7; v_gene: TRBV12-3/TRBV12-4; abundance: .; d_gene: TRBD1; CDR3aa: CASRGQRAPYEQYF; CDR3nt: TGTGCCAGCAGGGGACAGAGGGCACCCTACGAGCAGTACTTC
j_gene: TRBJ1-2; v_gene: TRBV10-3; abundance: many; d_gene: .; CDR3aa: CAISESLGENYGYTF; CDR3nt: TGTGCCATCAGTGAGTCGTTGGGGGAGAACTATGGCTACACCTTC
j_gene: TRBJ1-2; v_gene: TRBV7-9; abundance: .; d_gene: .; CDR3aa: CASSPSEGYTF; CDR3nt: TGTGCCAGCAGCCCGTCTGAAGGCTACACCTTC
j_gene: TRBJ2-6; v_gene: TRBV7-9; abundance: many; d_gene: .; CDR3aa: CASSLEGGSGANVLTF; CDR3nt: TGTGCCAGCAGCTTAGAAGGGGGGTCTGGGGCCAACGTCCTGACTTTC
j_gene: TRBJ2-2; v_gene: TRBV6-1; abundance: many; d_gene: .; CDR3aa: CASSHPAGADTGELFF; CDR3nt: TGTGCCAGCAGTCATCCGGCGGGGGCAGATACCGGGGAGCTGTTTTTT
j_gene: TRBJ2-4; v_gene: TRBV25-1; abundance: many; d_gene: TRBD1; CDR3aa: CASNRGVPGGKNIQYF; CDR3nt: TGTGCCAGCAATAGAGGGGTCCCAGGGGGCAAAAACATTCAGTACTTC
j_gene: TRBJ1-1; v_gene: TRBV10-3; abundance: many; d_gene: .; CDR3aa: CAITQSGANTEAFF; CDR3nt: TGTGCCATCACACAATCCGGGGCGAACACTGAAGCTTTCTTT
j_gene: TRBJ2-1; v_gene: TRBV5-1; abundance: many; d_gene: .; CDR3aa: CASSLSGHSSYNEQFF; CDR3nt: TGCGCCAGCAGCCTGTCCGGGCACTCATCCTACAATGAGCAGTTCTTC
j_gene: TRBJ2-1; v_gene: TRBV4-1; abundance: .; d_gene: TRBD2; CDR3aa: CASSQRLAALRDEQFF; CDR3nt: TGCGCCAGCAGCCAACGACTAGCGGCACTTCGGGATGAGCAGTTCTTC
j_gene: TRBJ1-2; v_gene: TRBV5-4; abundance: once; d_gene: .; CDR3aa: CASSLVGQNGYTF; CDR3nt: TGTGCCAGCAGCTTGGTCGGTCAGAATGGCTACACCTTC
j_gene: TRBJ2-2; v_gene: TRBV27; abundance: many; d_gene: TRBD2; CDR3aa: CASRGTKNTGELFF; CDR3nt: TGTGCCAGCAGAGGGACTAAAAACACCGGGGAGCTGTTTTTT
j_gene: TRBJ1-1; v_gene: TRBV2; abundance: many; d_gene: .; CDR3aa: CASSSLDSTKEAFF; CDR3nt: TGTGCCAGCAGTTCTTTGGATTCGACCAAGGAAGCTTTCTTT
j_gene: TRBJ1-1; v_gene: TRBV3-1; abundance: .; d_gene: TRBD1; CDR3aa: CASSPWTGADNTEAFF; CDR3nt: TGTGCCAGCAGCCCATGGACAGGGGCCGATAACACTGAAGCTTTCTTT
j_gene: TRBJ2-5; v_gene: TRBV9; abundance: many; d_gene: .; CDR3aa: CASSAGTNQETQYF; CDR3nt: TGTGCCAGCAGCGCAGGTACTAACCAAGAGACCCAGTACTTC
j_gene: TRBJ2-5; v_gene: TRBV7-8; abundance: many; d_gene: .; CDR3aa: CASSLPPGSQETQYF; CDR3nt: TGTGCCAGCAGCTTACCTCCCGGAAGCCAAGAGACCCAGTACTTC
j_gene: TRBJ1-5; v_gene: TRBV7-3; abundance: many; d_gene: .; CDR3aa: CASSLQRDQPQHF; CDR3nt: TGTGCCAGCAGCTTACAGCGGGATCAGCCCCAGCATTTT
j_gene: TRBJ1-2; v_gene: TRBV6-1; abundance: many; d_gene: .; CDR3aa: CASRRGARGDYGYTF; CDR3nt: TGTGCCAGCAGGAGGGGCGCTCGGGGCGACTATGGCTACACCTTC
j_gene: TRBJ2-6; v_gene: TRBV6-9; abundance: .; d_gene: TRBD1; CDR3aa: CASRETGSPSSGANVLTF; CDR3nt: TGTGCCAGCAGGGAGACAGGGAGCCCCTCCTCTGGGGCCAACGTCCTGACTTTC
j_gene: TRBJ1-4; v_gene: TRBV5-1; abundance: .; d_gene: .; CDR3aa: CASSLARADEKLFF; CDR3nt: TGCGCCAGCAGCTTGGCACGCGCGGATGAAAAACTGTTTTTT
j_gene: TRBJ2-7; v_gene: TRBV12-3/TRBV12-4; abundance: many; d_gene: .; CDR3aa: CASSPIWGATYEQYF; CDR3nt: TGTGCCAGCAGCCCGATTTGGGGCGCCACCTACGAGCAGTACTTC
j_gene: TRBJ1-1; v_gene: TRBV30; abundance: many; d_gene: .; CDR3aa: CAWSLGRNTEAFF; CDR3nt: TGTGCCTGGAGCCTCGGACGGAACACTGAAGCTTTCTTT
j_gene: TRBJ2-3; v_gene: TRBV12-5; abundance: many; d_gene: TRBD2; CDR3aa: CASGFSGTSSLDTQYF; CDR3nt: TGTGCTAGTGGTTTCTCCGGGACTAGCAGTTTAGATACGCAGTATTTT
j_gene: TRBJ2-5; v_gene: TRBV12-3/TRBV12-4; abundance: .; d_gene: TRBD1; CDR3aa: CASSPEGDRETQYF; CDR3nt: TGTGCCAGCAGTCCCGAGGGGGACAGGGAGACCCAGTACTTC
j_gene: TRBJ2-5; v_gene: TRBV5-1; abundance: many; d_gene: .; CDR3aa: CASSSARQKQETQYF; CDR3nt: TGCGCCAGCAGCTCGGCGAGGCAGAAGCAAGAGACCCAGTACTTC